A single sample gave rise to the 13 T cell receptor beta chains below, sequenced in a study of cytomegalovirus exposure and HLA in healthy donors (dated 2017 in TCRdb). Library generation was performed with the immunoSEQ multiplex PCR assay. For the multiplex PCR, a mixture combining 60 forward primers for TCR Vbeta segments and 13 reverse primers for TCR Jbeta segments was used. TCRdb's version of the immuneACCESS table is confined to in-frame rearrangements and falls short of the full clone set. An unresolved V gene accounts for under half of the shortfall where checked; the remainder is of unknown origin. The sample records about 170,000 clones, around 80% of which are singletons. In total, the top ten clones hold 1% of the sample. The sequenced material came from PBMCs. The receptors derive from a woman aged 45-65 years in good health and CMV-seropositive.

The genes are TRBV7-8 and TRBJ2-1; 9 nucleotides agree with TRBD2. The V gene's germline CDR1 is SGHVS and CDR2 FQNEAQ. This CDR3 is 15 amino acids long. V was clipped by 2 bases and J by 8 bases; unmatched bases: 7. The chain's CDR3 is CASSLTAGGLDEQFF. The CDR3 DNA reads as TGTGCCAGCAGCTTAACAGCGGGAGGTTTAGATGAGCAGTTCTTC.

The rearrangement links TRBV5-1 to TRBJ2-3, with 7 bases aligning to TRBD1. There are 15 residues in the CDR3. Germline assignment: CDR1 SGHRS and CDR2 YFSETQ. The V and J ends lost 2 bases and 2 bases, in that order; junction bases with no gene match: 5. The CDR3 sequence: CASSLKGAITDTQYF. The CDR3 coding sequence is TGCGCCAGCAGCTTAAAGGGGGCGATCACAGATACGCAGTATTTT.

The chain couples TRBV6-1 to TRBJ2-5; weak D call: TRBD1 (5 bases). With 4 bases removed from V and 4 bases from J, the gap between germline ends came to 16 bases. The CDR3 covers 15 residues. Germline V gene lookup returns CDR1 MNHNS and CDR2 SASEGT. The CDR3 sequence: CASSGPRRDGETQYF. The CDR3 coding sequence is TGTGCCAGCAGTGGCCCCCGCAGGGATGGAGAGACCCAGTACTTC.

The J gene is TRBJ1-1, the V gene TRBV27; the match to TRBD1 covers 7 bases. The CDR3 is 16 residues long. The V gene's germline CDR1 is MNHEY and CDR2 SMNVEV (reference sequence). The V gene end was trimmed by 2 bases and the J gene end by 2 bases; junction bases not matched to a gene: 8. CDR3 nucleotide sequence: TGTGCCAGCAGTTTACTAAAGACAGGGCTTAACACTGAAGCTTTCTTT. Amino acid sequence: CASSLLKTGLNTEAFF.

The chain joins TRBV28 to TRBJ1-6; D perhaps matches TRBD1 (5 bases). The germline CDR1 and CDR2 sequences are MDHEN and SYDVKM. Trimming pared 6 bases from V and 0 bases from J, leaving 18 bases between. This CDR3 is 18 amino acids long. CDR3 coding DNA: TGTGCCAGCAGACGCGCGGGGGACGCCAGCTCCTATAATTCACCCCTCCACTTT. It codes for CASRRAGDASSYNSPLHF. Together with reference TRBV28 and TRBJ1-6, the CDR3 gives the full variable domain: DVKVTQSSRYLVKRTGEKVFLECVQDMDHENMFWYRQDPGLGLRLIYFSYDVKMKEKGDIPEGYSVSREKKERFSLILESASTNQTSMYLCASRRAGDASSYNSPLHFGNGTRLTVT.

Only one count was recorded for this clone. The chain carries TRBV27 and TRBJ1-1, with 9 bases fitting TRBD1. With V trimmed by 8 bases and J by 8 bases, 9 bases remained unmatched. Germline lookup yields CDR1 MNHEY and CDR2 SMNVEV (reference sequence). The CDR3 extends over 13 amino acids. CDR3 loop: CASAEGTGTEAFF. CDR3 bases: TGTGCCAGCGCAGAAGGGACAGGGACCGAAGCTTTCTTT.

The CDR3 loop reads CASNARFGNYGYTF. DNA of the CDR3: TGTGCCAGCAATGCGAGGTTCGGGAACTATGGCTACACCTTC. The chain joins TRBV9 to TRBJ1-2; D is ambiguous. The germline V gene has CDR1 SGDLS and CDR2 YYNGEE. The CDR3 contains 14 residues. V was trimmed by 6 bases and J by 2 bases, leaving 14 bases between them.

The chain links TRBV11-3 to TRBJ2-3; TRBD2 might be the D (7 bases). V was trimmed by 4 bases and J by 2 bases, leaving 19 bases between them. Germline V gene lookup returns CDR1 SGHNT and CDR2 YENEEA. The CDR3 is made up of 17 amino acids. CDR3: CASSWGTTGKNTDTQYF. In DNA, the CDR3 is TGTGCCAGCAGCTGGGGGACTACAGGGAAGAACACAGATACGCAGTATTTT.

V and J are TRBV2 and TRBJ2-1, with 8 nucleotides matching TRBD2. CDR1 and CDR2 from the germline V gene are SNHLY and FYNNEI. This CDR3 comprises 15 residues. J lost 8 bases, V lost 3 bases, and 9 bases had no gene match. DNA of the CDR3: TGTGCCAGCAGTGACAGCGGGAGAGGGTCCGATGAGCAGTTCTTC. It codes for CASSDSGRGSDEQFF.

The rearrangement links TRBV18 to TRBJ1-2; 8 positions match TRBD1. CDR3 length: 12 amino acids. Germline V gives CDR1 KGHSH, CDR2 LQKENI. With V trimmed by 5 bases and J by 6 bases, 2 bases remained unmatched. The CDR3 spells CASSTTGDGYTF. The CDR3 nucleotides read TGTGCCAGCTCAACGACAGGGGATGGCTACACCTTC.

The rearrangement joins TRBV5-5 to TRBJ2-6; no firm D call. Germline V lookup: CDR1 SGHKS, CDR2 YYEKEE (reference sequence). This CDR3 spans 14 amino acids. Trimming removed 4 bases from V and 0 bases from J, with 5 bases in between. The CDR3 coding sequence is TGTGCCAGCAGCGAGCTCTCTGGGGCCAACGTCCTGACTTTC. Translation: CASSELSGANVLTF.

The J gene is TRBJ2-7, the V gene TRBV27, with D hard to call. With 5 bases removed from V and 9 bases from J, the gap between germline ends came to 20 bases. From germline, CDR1 is MNHEY and CDR2 SMNVEV (reference sequence). This CDR3 contains 14 residues. Here the CDR3 reads CASSQNGATTGQYF. In DNA form, the CDR3 reads TGTGCCAGCAGTCAAAACGGTGCAACCACCGGGCAGTACTTC.

The chain uses TRBV19 and TRBJ1-2, with 9 bases that match TRBD1. The germline CDR1 and CDR2 sequences are LNHDA and SQIVND (reference sequence). Germline trimming cut 4 bases from V and 6 bases from J; bases unmatched to any gene: 3. The CDR3 is made up of 13 amino acids. The chain's CDR3 is CASSTRTGDGYTF. CDR3 sequence (DNA): TGTGCCAGTAGTACGAGGACAGGGGATGGCTACACCTTC. The entire variable domain, with the rest obtained from reference TRBV19 and TRBJ1-2, is as follows: DGGITQSPKYLFRKEGQNVTLSCEQNLNHDAMYWYRQDPGQGLRLIYYSQIVNDFQKGDIAEGYSVSREKKESFPLTVTSAQKNPTAFYLCASSTRTGDGYTFGSGTRLTVV.